The 7 T cell receptor beta chains presented below share a single source sample, sequenced in a study of human T cells and chemical hapten exposure. MiXCR, applied by TCRdb to the RACE reads, yields one record per CDR3 protein. The top ten clones hold under 2% of a sample with over 75,000 distinct CDR3 sequences, 6% to 9% of them seen once. Time point in this sample: patch test 1, 2 weeks after DPC sensitization. Stated treatment: therapeutic diphenylcyclopropenone sensitization with weekly scalp DPC. Material: whole blood, obtained in connection with sensitization to the hapten diphenylcyclopropenone (DPC). These receptors were collected from a woman aged 25 to 45 with alopecia areata. Some clones in this sample may be carry-over from other donors' samples.

This clonotype turned up a few times. The chain joins TRBV11-2 to TRBJ2-5; TRBD2 aligns across 7 bases. V lost 3 bases, J lost 2 bases, and 6 bases stayed unmatched. This CDR3 region has 15 residues. Germline-derived CDR1 and CDR2 are SGHAT and FQNNGV. The CDR3 loop is CASSFTDGGQETQYF. The CDR3 region has the DNA TGTGCCAGCAGCTTCACTGACGGGGGGCAAGAGACCCAGTACTTC.

This clonotype was seen repeatedly, ten times or more. The V gene is TRBV20-1, the J gene TRBJ2-5, with a weak D call TRBD2 (6 bases). The V end lost 7 bases, the J end lost 1 base, and 16 bases lay between the germline ends. CDR1 and CDR2 from the germline V gene are DFQATT and SNEGSKA (reference sequence). The CDR3 consists of 14 residues. CDR3 loop: CSGRERDVQETQYF. In nucleotides, the CDR3 is TGCAGTGGCCGGGAGAGAGACGTCCAAGAGACCCAGTACTTC.

The rearrangement uses TRBV15 and TRBJ2-7; a weak D match, TRBD1 (5 bases). The CDR3 length is 14 residues. Trimming cost V 0 bases and J 4 bases, with 10 bases left between them. Germline CDR1 reads LNHNV; CDR2 reads YYDKDF (reference sequence). The CDR3 loop reads CATSRDSRAYEQYF. CDR3 coding DNA: TGTGCCACCAGCAGAGATTCCAGGGCGTACGAGCAGTACTTC.

This clonotype was picked up a small number of times. The chain employs TRBV10-3 and TRBJ2-3, with 8 bases aligning to TRBD1. Germline assignment: CDR1 ENHRY and CDR2 SYGVKD. V dropped 10 bases and J dropped 0; count of bases not matched to a gene: 3. The CDR3 runs to 13 residues. The CDR3 DNA reads as TGTGCCACCGGACAGGGTAGCACAGATACGCAGTATTTT. Its protein is CATGQGSTDTQYF.

This clonotype was seen a few times. This rearrangement joins TRBV29-1 to TRBJ1-1, with unresolved D. Germline V gene lookup returns CDR1 SQVTM and CDR2 ANQGSEA. V was shortened by 4 bases and J by 1 base, with 10 bases between the two germline ends. This CDR3 is built from 13 residues. In DNA form, the CDR3 reads TGCAGCGTTGTGAGGGATACGAACACTGAAGCTTTCTTT. Translation gives CSVVRDTNTEAFF.

The V and J genes are TRBV4-1 and TRBJ1-1, with no clear D. The CDR3 is 17 residues long. Between the trimmed V and J ends, which lost 0 bases and 1 base, there was a span of 15 bases. Germline V gives CDR1 MGHRA, CDR2 YSYEKL. Written as DNA, the CDR3 is TGCGCCAGCAGCCAAGAAATCGTTATGGACCCGAACACTGAAGCTTTCTTT. This sequence encodes CASSQEIVMDPNTEAFF.

The V call is TRBV7-3, the J call TRBJ1-2; possible D gene TRBD1, 5 bases. Trimming took off 4 bases at V and 3 bases at J, with 21 bases between the two ends. This CDR3 is built from 17 residues. CDR1 is SGHTA, CDR2 FQGTGA, per germline. CDR3 DNA: TGTGCCAGCAGCTCCAACCCGAGGGGTAGGGACTACTATGGCTACACCTTC. Amino acid sequence: CASSSNPRGRDYYGYTF.